This TCR beta chain was sequenced in a study of identifying expanded T cells in peripheral blood. The CDR3 extends over 14 amino acids. Germline values: CDR1 LNHDA, CDR2 SQIVND (reference sequence). Trimming cost V 3 bases and J 8 bases, with 16 bases left between them. The protocol was immunoSEQ multiplex PCR, while the TCRdb copy is restricted to in-frame clones and leaves out a portion. Here the sample spans approximately 100,000 clones, around nine tenths being singletons. Findings of the study overall: Clone count variance between roughly 2-week samples rose with total template count. Differentially abundant clones: around 1.2 between replicates, just under 17 at roughly 2 weeks, less than 25 at four.

With regard to this clone: The antigen is undetermined.

Healthy donors had no documented immune events, such as infections, while sampled. The chain is built from TRBV19 and TRBJ1-2; possible D gene TRBD1, 6 bases. The TCR sequence derives from a person aged 18 to 75 in good health. Sequencing was carried out using blood. The DNA of the CDR3 is TGTGCCAGTAGTATGGAGGACAGATTTATGGGCTACACCTTC. As protein: CASSMEDRFMGYTF.